Listed below are T cell receptor beta chains from one sample, sequenced in a study of blood T cell repertoires in COVID-19. Assay: immunoSEQ multiplex PCR; the TCRdb copy retains only in-frame clones and omits some. Altogether fewer than 350,000 clones are present, roughly 90% being singletons, with the ten largest covering approximately 1%. Sequencing input: PBMCs or T cells enriched from blood (not recorded which). These receptors came from a woman in her thirties who had been exposed to COVID-19. Both conserved end residues are part of each CDR3. A D gene is named only where the DNA matches it firmly. Not every row has a clone size; where given, it reads once, few, many or a size class.

DNA,CDR3,V,J,size,D
TGTGCCAGCAGTGAAGGGGGCGAATGGGGGCATCAGCCCCAGCATTTT,CASSEGGEWGHQPQHF,TRBV6-1,TRBJ1-5,-,-
TGTGCCAGCAGTTCCCCACAGGGGGGCGGCTACACCTTC,CASSSPQGGGYTF,TRBV28,TRBJ1-2,-,TRBD1
TGTGCCAGCTCACCAGGACAGGGCGCCCTCGTAGGCAATCAGCCCCAGCATTTT,CASSPGQGALVGNQPQHF,TRBV18,TRBJ1-5,-,TRBD1
TGTGCCAGCAGCGTAACAGGGGTGAAAGGAAACACCATATATTTT,CASSVTGVKGNTIYF,TRBV9,TRBJ1-3,-,TRBD1
TGTGCCAGCAGTTTACAGGGCCCGAAGTACTTC,CASSLQGPKYF,TRBV12-3/TRBV12-4,TRBJ2-7,-,-
TGCGCCAGCAGTGAGTCAGGCGCAGGGTGGGAGACCCAGTACTTC,CASSESGAGWETQYF,TRBV10-1,TRBJ2-5,-,-
TGTGCCAGCAGTTTGTTGGGGCACACTGAAGCTTTCTTT,CASSLLGHTEAFF,TRBV28,TRBJ1-1,-,-
TGTGCCAGCAGCTTAGCGCCTCCAGGGGGACAGCCCCAGCATTTT,CASSLAPPGGQPQHF,TRBV7-8,TRBJ1-5,-,TRBD1
TGTGCCAGCAGCCAAGGCGGATCGGGACAGCTCCCGCATTTT,CASSQGGSGQLPHF,TRBV3-1/TRBV3-2,TRBJ1-5,-,TRBD1
TGCGCCAGCAGCCTTAAACAGATTTTGGGCGTCCTGACTTTC,CASSLKQILGVLTF,TRBV5-1,TRBJ2-6,few,-
TGTGCCAGCTCACTGGACAGGGTCACTGAAGCTTTCTTT,CASSLDRVTEAFF,TRBV18,TRBJ1-1,-,TRBD1
TGTGCCAGCAGTTTCCGACTAGCGAATGAGCAGTTCTTC,CASSFRLANEQFF,TRBV12-3/TRBV12-4,TRBJ2-1,-,TRBD2
TGTGCCTGGAGTGGCGGGAGGGCCCACGAGCAGTACTTC,CAWSGGRAHEQYF,TRBV30,TRBJ2-7,-,TRBD2
TGCGCCAGCAGCTCTAAACCCGGGACAGGGGTTCCAGATACGCAGTATTTT,CASSSKPGTGVPDTQYF,TRBV5-1,TRBJ2-3,-,TRBD1
TGTGCCAGCAGCGCCACAGGGTATAATTCACCCCTCCACTTT,CASSATGYNSPLHF,TRBV7-3,TRBJ1-6,-,-
TGTGCCAGCAGCCAAGTCCCCAAAGTAGGCAGGGCCTCGGAAAAACTGTTTTTT,CASSQVPKVGRASEKLFF,TRBV3-1/TRBV3-2,TRBJ1-4,-,-
TGTGCCAGTGGAGACCTGGCAGGGGACAATCAGCCCCAGCATTTT,CASGDLAGDNQPQHF,TRBV19,TRBJ1-5,-,-
TGTGCCAGCTCACCAGGGACAGGAAGGGGTCCTCCCGGGGAGCTGTTTTTT,CASSPGTGRGPPGELFF,TRBV18,TRBJ2-2,-,TRBD1
TGTGCCAGCAGCCCACGAATAGGCCCCGACAAGGGGCGAAACACCATATATTTT,CASSPRIGPDKGRNTIYF,TRBV7-6,TRBJ1-3,-,-
TGTGCCAGCAGTGAAGCGGCGGGGCTCGGAAACACCATATATTTT,CASSEAAGLGNTIYF,TRBV2,TRBJ1-3,-,-
TGCGCCAGCAGTTCTCATGAGCACACTGAAGCTTTCTTT,CASSSHEHTEAFF,TRBV23-1,TRBJ1-1,-,-
TGTGCCAGCTCACCACCGGGGCAGGGGGTGTTCCCCTATGGCTACACCTTC,CASSPPGQGVFPYGYTF,TRBV18,TRBJ1-2,-,TRBD1
TGTGCCAGCAGCCCCCGGACGGCTCAGGGCGGCCGGCGTACTGAAAAACTGTTTTTT,CASSPRTAQGGRRTEKLFF,TRBV3-1/TRBV3-2,TRBJ1-4,-,-
TGTGCCAGCAGCCCCGGGTGGCGGGAGACCCAGTACTTC,CASSPGWRETQYF,TRBV9,TRBJ2-5,-,-
TGTGCCAGCAGTGAAAATCCCCAGGGACTATACGAGCAGTACTTC,CASSENPQGLYEQYF,TRBV6-1,TRBJ2-7,few,TRBD2
TGCGCCAGCAGCTTGGCTACGTCCACAGGGACGGGCGGCTACACCTTC,CASSLATSTGTGGYTF,TRBV5-1,TRBJ1-2,-,-
TGTGCCAGTAGTATAGGGGACTACAGGAGCTACACCTTC,CASSIGDYRSYTF,TRBV19,TRBJ1-2,-,-
TGTGCCAGCAGTGAAGGAGGGAGCGGCGATCAGCCCCAGCATTTT,CASSEGGSGDQPQHF,TRBV6-1,TRBJ1-5,-,-
TGTGCCAGCAGTGAAGACAGGGAAGTAACAGATACGCAGTATTTT,CASSEDREVTDTQYF,TRBV2,TRBJ2-3,-,-
TGTGCCAGCAGTGAATTTCCGCGTAGTGCCCAAGAGACCCAGTACTTC,CASSEFPRSAQETQYF,TRBV25-1,TRBJ2-5,-,-
TGTGCCAGCAGCCCCATTCAAACTAGCGGGAGGGCCGATACCGGCTACGAGCAGTACTTC,CASSPIQTSGRADTGYEQYF,TRBV13,TRBJ2-7,-,TRBD2
TGTGCCAGCAGCCATCAGCAGGGGGCGGTCTCTGGCTACACCTTC,CASSHQQGAVSGYTF,TRBV7-9,TRBJ1-2,-,TRBD1
TGTGCCACCAGCAGAGCAACAGCTACCCAAGCTTTCTTT,CATSRATATQAFF,TRBV15,TRBJ1-1,once,-
TGTGCCAGCAGTGAGGACAGGGACCATTCACCCCTCCACTTT,CASSEDRDHSPLHF,TRBV9,TRBJ1-6,-,TRBD1
TGTGCCAGTATGCAGGACAGGGGCATGAACACTGAAGCTTTCTTT,CASMQDRGMNTEAFF,TRBV19,TRBJ1-1,-,TRBD1
TGTGCCAGCACCCTGACAAAATCTCCCCTCCACTTT,CASTLTKSPLHF,TRBV28,TRBJ1-6,few,-
TGTGCCAGCAGCTTGGGGCAGGCTAGCACAGATACGCAGTATTTT,CASSLGQASTDTQYF,TRBV7-2,TRBJ2-3,-,-
TGTGCCAGCTCACCACCGAGCAGGGGCCCCGCCAATTCTGAAGCTTTCTTT,CASSPPSRGPANSEAFF,TRBV18,TRBJ1-1,-,-
TGCAGCGTTGAAAGGCGGGAGGACCAAGAGACCCAGTACTTC,CSVERREDQETQYF,TRBV29-1,TRBJ2-5,-,TRBD2
TGTGCCAGCAGCTCGACTAGAGCGGAGACCCAGTACTTC,CASSSTRAETQYF,TRBV5-4,TRBJ2-5,-,-
TGTGCCAGCAGCTTACTCTTTACTGCATCCTACGAGCAGTACTTC,CASSLLFTASYEQYF,TRBV11-2,TRBJ2-7,-,-
TGTGCCAGTAGAAGAGCGGGAGTCGCCTACAATGAGCAGTTCTTC,CASRRAGVAYNEQFF,TRBV19,TRBJ2-1,-,TRBD2
TGTGCCAGCCAACTAGCGGGAGATAAGAATGAGCAGTTCTTC,CASQLAGDKNEQFF,TRBV19,TRBJ2-1,-,TRBD2
TGTGCCAGTAGCAAATCGGGACTAGCGGGAGTTCAGCCAGATACGCAGTATTTT,CASSKSGLAGVQPDTQYF,TRBV19,TRBJ2-3,-,TRBD2
TGTGCCAGCACCGAGGGCCTCACGGGGAATCAGCCCCAGCATTTT,CASTEGLTGNQPQHF,TRBV7-9,TRBJ1-5,-,-
TGCAGCGTTGGAGGGGGTCGGGGTGGCTACACCTTC,CSVGGGRGGYTF,TRBV29-1,TRBJ1-2,-,-
TGCGCCAGCAGCTCCGGACTAGCGGGGGATAGCACAGATACGCAGTATTTT,CASSSGLAGDSTDTQYF,TRBV5-1,TRBJ2-3,-,TRBD2
TGTGCCAGCAGCCTAGCGGGCCATGGATACAATGAGCAGTTCTTC,CASSLAGHGYNEQFF,TRBV3-1/TRBV3-2,TRBJ2-1,-,TRBD2
TGTGCCAGTAGTCCGACAGTTAGCAATCAGCCCCAGCATTTT,CASSPTVSNQPQHF,TRBV19,TRBJ1-5,-,-
TGCGCCAGCAGCTTGAATACAGGGGGGCTTCAGCCCCAGCATTTT,CASSLNTGGLQPQHF,TRBV5-1,TRBJ1-5,-,TRBD1